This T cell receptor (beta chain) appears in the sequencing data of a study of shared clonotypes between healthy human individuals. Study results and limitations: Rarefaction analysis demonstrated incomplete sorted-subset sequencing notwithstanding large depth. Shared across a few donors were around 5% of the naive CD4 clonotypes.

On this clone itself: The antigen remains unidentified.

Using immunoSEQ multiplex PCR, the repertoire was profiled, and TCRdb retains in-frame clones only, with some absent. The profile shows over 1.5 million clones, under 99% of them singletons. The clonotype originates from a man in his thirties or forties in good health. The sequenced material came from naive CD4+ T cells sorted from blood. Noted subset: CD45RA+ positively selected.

The CDR3 DNA reads TGTGCCAGCAGCAGGGGTGACCAAGAGACCCAGTACTTC. It codes for CASSRGDQETQYF. This rearrangement joins TRBV11-3 to TRBJ2-5; D is possibly TRBD1 (5 bases). Between the trimmed V and J ends, which lost 5 bases and 0 bases, there was a span of 7 bases. Per germline, CDR1 SGHNT and CDR2 YENEEA. The CDR3 covers 13 residues.